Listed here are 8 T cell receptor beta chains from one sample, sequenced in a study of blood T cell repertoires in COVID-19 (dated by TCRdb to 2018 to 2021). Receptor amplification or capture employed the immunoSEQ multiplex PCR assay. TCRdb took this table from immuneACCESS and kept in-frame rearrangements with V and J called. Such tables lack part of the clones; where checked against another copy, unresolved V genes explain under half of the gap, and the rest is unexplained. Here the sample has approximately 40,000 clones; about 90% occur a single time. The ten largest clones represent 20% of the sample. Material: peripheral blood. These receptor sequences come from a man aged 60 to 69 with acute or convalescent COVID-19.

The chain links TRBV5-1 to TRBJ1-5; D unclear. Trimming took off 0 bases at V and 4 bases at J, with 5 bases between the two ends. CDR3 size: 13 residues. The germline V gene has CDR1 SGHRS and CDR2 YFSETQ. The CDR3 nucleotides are TGCGCCAGCAGCTTGGCTCCGAATCAGCCCCAGCATTTT. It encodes CASSLAPNQPQHF.

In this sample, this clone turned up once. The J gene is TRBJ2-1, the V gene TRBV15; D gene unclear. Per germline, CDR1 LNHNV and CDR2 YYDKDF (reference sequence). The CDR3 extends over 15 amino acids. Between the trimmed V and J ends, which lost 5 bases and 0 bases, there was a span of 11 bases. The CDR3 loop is CATSLDLSSYNEQFF. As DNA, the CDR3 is TGTGCCACCAGCCTTGACTTAAGCTCCTACAATGAGCAGTTCTTC.

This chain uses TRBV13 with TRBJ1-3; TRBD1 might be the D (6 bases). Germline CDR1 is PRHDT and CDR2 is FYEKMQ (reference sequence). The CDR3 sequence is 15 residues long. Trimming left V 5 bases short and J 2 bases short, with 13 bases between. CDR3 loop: CASSLRQVPGNTIYF. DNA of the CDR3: TGTGCCAGCAGCCTACGACAGGTCCCTGGAAACACCATATATTTT.

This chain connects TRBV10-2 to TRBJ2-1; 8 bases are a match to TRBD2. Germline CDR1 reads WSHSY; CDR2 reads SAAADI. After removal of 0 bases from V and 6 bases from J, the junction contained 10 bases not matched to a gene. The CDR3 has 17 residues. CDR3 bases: TGCGCCAGCAGTGAGTCGATGAGCCTAGCGGGCGGCAATGAGCAGTTCTTC. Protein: CASSESMSLAGGNEQFF.

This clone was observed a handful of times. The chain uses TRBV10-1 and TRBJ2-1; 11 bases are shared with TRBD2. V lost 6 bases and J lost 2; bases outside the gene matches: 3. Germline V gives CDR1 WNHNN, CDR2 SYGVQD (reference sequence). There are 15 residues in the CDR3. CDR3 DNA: TGCGCCAGCAGCCATAGCGGGAGGGCCTACAATGAGCAGTTCTTC. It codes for CASSHSGRAYNEQFF.

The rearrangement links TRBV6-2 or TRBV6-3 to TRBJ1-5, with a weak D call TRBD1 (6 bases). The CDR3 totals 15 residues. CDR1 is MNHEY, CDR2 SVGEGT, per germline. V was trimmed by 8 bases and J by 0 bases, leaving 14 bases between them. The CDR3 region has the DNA TGTGCCAGCCGCCGGGCAGGGGATAGCAATCAGCCCCAGCATTTT. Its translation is CASRRAGDSNQPQHF.

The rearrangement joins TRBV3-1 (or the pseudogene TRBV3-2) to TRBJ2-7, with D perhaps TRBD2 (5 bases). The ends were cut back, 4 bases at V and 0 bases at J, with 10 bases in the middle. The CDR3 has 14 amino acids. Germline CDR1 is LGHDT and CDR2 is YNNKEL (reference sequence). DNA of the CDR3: TGTGCCAGCAGCCCATTACGGGACTCCTACGAGCAGTACTTC. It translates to CASSPLRDSYEQYF.

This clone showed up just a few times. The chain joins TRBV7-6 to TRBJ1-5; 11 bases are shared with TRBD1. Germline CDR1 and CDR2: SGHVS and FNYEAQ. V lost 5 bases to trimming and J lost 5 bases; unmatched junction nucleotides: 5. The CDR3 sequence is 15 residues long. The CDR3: CASSPGTGGDQPQHF. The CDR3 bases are TGTGCCAGCAGCCCCGGGACAGGGGGTGATCAGCCCCAGCATTTT.